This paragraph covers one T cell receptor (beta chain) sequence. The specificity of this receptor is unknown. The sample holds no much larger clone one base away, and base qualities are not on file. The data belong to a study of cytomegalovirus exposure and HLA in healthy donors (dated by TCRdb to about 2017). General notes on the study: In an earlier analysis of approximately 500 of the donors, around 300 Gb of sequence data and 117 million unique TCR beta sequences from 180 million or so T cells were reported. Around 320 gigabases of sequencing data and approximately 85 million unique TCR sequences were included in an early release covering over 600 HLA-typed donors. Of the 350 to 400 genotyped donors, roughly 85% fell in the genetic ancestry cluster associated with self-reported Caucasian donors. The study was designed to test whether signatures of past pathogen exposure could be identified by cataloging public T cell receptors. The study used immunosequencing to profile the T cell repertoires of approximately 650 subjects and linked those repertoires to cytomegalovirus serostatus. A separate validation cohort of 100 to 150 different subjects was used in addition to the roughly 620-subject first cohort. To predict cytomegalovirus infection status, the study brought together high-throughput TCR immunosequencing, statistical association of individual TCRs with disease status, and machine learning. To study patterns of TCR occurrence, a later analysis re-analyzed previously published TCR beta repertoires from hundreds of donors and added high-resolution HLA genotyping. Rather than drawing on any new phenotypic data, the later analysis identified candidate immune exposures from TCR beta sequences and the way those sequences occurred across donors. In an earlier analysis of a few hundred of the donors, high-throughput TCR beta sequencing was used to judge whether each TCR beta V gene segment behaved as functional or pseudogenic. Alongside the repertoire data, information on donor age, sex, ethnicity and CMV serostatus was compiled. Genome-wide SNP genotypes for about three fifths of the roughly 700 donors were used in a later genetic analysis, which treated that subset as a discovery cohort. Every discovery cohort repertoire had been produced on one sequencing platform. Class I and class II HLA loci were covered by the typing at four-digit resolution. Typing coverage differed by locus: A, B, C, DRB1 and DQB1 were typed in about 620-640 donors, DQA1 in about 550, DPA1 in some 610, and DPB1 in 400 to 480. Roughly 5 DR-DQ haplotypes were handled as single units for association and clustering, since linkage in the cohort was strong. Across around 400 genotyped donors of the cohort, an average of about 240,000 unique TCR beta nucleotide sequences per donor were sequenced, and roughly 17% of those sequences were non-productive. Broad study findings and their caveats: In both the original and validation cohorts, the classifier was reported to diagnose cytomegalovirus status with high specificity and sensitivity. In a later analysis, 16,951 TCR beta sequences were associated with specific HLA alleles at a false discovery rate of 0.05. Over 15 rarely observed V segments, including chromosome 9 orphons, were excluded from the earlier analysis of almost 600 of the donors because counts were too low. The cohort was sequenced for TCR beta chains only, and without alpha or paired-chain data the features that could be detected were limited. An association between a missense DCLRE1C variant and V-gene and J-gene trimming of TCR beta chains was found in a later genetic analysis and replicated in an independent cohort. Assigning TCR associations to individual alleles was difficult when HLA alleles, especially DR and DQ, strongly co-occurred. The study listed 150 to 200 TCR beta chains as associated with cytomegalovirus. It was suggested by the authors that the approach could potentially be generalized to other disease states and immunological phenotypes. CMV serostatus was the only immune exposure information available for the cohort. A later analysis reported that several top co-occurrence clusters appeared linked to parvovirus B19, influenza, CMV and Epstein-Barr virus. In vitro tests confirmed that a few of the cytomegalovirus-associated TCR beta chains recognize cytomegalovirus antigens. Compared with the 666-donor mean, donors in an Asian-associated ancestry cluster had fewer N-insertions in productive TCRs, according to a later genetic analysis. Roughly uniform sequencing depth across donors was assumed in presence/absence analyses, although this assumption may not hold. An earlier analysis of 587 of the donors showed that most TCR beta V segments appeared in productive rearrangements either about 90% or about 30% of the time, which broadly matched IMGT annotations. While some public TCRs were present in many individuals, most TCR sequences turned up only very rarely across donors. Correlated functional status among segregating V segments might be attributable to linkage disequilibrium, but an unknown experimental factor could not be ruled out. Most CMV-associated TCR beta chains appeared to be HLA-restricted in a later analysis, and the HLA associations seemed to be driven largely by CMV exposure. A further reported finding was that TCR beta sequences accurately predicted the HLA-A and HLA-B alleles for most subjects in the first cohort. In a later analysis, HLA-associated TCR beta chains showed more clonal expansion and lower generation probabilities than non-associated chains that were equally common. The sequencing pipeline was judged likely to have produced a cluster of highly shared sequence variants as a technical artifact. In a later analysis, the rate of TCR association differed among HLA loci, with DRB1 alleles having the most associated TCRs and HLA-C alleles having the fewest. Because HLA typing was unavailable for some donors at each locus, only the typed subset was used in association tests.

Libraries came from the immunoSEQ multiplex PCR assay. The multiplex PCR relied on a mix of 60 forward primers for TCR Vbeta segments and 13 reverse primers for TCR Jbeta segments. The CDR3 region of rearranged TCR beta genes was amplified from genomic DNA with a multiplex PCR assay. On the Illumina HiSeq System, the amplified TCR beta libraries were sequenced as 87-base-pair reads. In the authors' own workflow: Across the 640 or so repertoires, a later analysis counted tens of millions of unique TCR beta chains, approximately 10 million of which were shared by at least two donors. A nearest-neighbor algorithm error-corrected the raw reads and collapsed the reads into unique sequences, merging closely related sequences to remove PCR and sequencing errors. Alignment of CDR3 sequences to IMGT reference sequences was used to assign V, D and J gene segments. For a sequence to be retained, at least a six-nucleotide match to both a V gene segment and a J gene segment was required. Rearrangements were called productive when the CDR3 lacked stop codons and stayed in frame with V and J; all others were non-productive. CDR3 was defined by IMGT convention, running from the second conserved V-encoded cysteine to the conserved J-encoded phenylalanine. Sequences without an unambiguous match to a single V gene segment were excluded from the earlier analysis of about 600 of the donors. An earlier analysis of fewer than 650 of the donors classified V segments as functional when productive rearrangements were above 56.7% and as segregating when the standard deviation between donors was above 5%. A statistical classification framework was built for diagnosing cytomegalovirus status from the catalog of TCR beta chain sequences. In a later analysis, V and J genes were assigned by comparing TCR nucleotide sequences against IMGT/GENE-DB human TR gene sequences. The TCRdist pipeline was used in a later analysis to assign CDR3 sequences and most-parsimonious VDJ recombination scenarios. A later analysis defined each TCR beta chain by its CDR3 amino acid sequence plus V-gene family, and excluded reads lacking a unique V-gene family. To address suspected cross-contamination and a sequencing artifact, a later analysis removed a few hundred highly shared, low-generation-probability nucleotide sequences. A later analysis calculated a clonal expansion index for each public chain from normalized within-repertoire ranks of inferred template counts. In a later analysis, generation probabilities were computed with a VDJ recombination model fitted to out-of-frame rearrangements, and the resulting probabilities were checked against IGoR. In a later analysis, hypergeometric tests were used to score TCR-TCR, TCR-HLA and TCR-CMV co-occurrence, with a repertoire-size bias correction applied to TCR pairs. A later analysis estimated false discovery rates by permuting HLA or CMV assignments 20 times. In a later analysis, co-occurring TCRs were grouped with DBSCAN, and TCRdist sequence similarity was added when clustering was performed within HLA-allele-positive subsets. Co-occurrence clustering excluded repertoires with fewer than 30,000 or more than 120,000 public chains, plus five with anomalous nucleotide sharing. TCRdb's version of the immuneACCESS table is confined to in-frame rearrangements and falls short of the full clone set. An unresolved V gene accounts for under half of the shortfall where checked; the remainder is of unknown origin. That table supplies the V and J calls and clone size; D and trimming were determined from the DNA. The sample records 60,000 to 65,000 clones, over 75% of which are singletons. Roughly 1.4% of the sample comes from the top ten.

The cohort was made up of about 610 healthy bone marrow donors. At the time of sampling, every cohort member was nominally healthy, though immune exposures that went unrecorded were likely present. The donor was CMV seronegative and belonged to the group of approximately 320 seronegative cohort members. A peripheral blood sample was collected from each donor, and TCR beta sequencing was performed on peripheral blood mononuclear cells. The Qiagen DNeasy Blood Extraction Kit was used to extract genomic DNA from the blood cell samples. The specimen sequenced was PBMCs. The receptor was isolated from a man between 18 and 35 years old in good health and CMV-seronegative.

The nucleotide sequence reads TGCAGTGCTACCAGGGTTACTGAAGCTTTCTTT. Its product reads: CSATRVTEAFF. Recombination joined TRBV20-1 with TRBJ1-1; TRBD1 could be the D gene, as 5 bases match. Via the germline V gene (reference sequence), CDR1 is DFQATT and CDR2 SNEGSKA. The V and J ends are trimmed by 4 bases and 5 bases, leaving 8 bases between them. Including the terminal cysteine and phenylalanine, the CDR3 comprises 11 residues. Only CDR3 DNA remains: 33 bases, in frame from the first base.